The rows below give T cell receptor beta chains drawn from one sample of a study of blood T cell repertoires in COVID-19. Assay used: immunoSEQ multiplex PCR; TCRdb lists only in-frame clones, some missing. This sample has some 320,000 clones, with under 90% found just once. Sequenced: PBMCs or T cells enriched from blood (not recorded which). The receptor set was obtained from a woman aged 45-60 years who had been exposed to COVID-19. Each CDR3 is given with its conserved first and last residue. D genes are given only for firm matches. Size values are once, few and many counts, or a class for expanded clones, and some rows have none.

d_call: NA; j_call: TRBJ1-4; v_call: TRBV21-1; clone_size: NA; cdr3_nt: TGTGCCAGCAGCAAAGCGCGCTTCGGGGAACTTTATAATGAAAAACTGTTTTTT; cdr3_aa: CASSKARFGELYNEKLFF
d_call: TRBD1; j_call: TRBJ1-1; v_call: TRBV6-1; clone_size: NA; cdr3_nt: TGTGCCAGCAGTGACACAGGGGGCTCGAACACTGAAGCTTTCTTT; cdr3_aa: CASSDTGGSNTEAFF
d_call: NA; j_call: TRBJ1-1; v_call: TRBV11-2; clone_size: NA; cdr3_nt: TGTGCCAGCAGCAACCCTACTACATTAAACACTGAAGCTTTCTTT; cdr3_aa: CASSNPTTLNTEAFF
d_call: TRBD1; j_call: TRBJ2-7; v_call: TRBV14; clone_size: NA; cdr3_nt: TGTGCCAGCAGCCCGTTTGGGACAGGGATAGCCTACGAGCAGTACTTC; cdr3_aa: CASSPFGTGIAYEQYF
d_call: TRBD1; j_call: TRBJ2-7; v_call: TRBV28; clone_size: once; cdr3_nt: TGTGCCAGCAGTTGGACAGGGGGCTTCGGCGAGCAGTACTTC; cdr3_aa: CASSWTGGFGEQYF
d_call: TRBD2; j_call: TRBJ2-5; v_call: TRBV27; clone_size: NA; cdr3_nt: TGTGCCAGCAGTTCAAAGACTAGCGGGGAGACCCAGTACTTC; cdr3_aa: CASSSKTSGETQYF
d_call: NA; j_call: TRBJ2-7; v_call: TRBV7-2; clone_size: NA; cdr3_nt: TGTGCCAGCAGCTCAAACAGAGAAAGCTACGAGCAGTACTTC; cdr3_aa: CASSSNRESYEQYF
d_call: TRBD1; j_call: TRBJ1-2; v_call: TRBV11-2; clone_size: NA; cdr3_nt: TGTGCCAGCAGCTTAGATGGGTCCGGGACAGGGCCCGGCTACACCTTC; cdr3_aa: CASSLDGSGTGPGYTF
d_call: TRBD2; j_call: TRBJ2-1; v_call: TRBV7-2; clone_size: NA; cdr3_nt: TGTGCCAGCAGCTTGTGGGGGACTAGCGGGGCGCAGTTCTTC; cdr3_aa: CASSLWGTSGAQFF
d_call: NA; j_call: TRBJ1-6; v_call: TRBV5-4; clone_size: NA; cdr3_nt: TGTGCCAGCAGCTTGGGAGAAAACGGGAATTCACCCCTCCACTTT; cdr3_aa: CASSLGENGNSPLHF
d_call: TRBD1; j_call: TRBJ1-4; v_call: TRBV19; clone_size: once; cdr3_nt: TGTGCCAGTAGAGGGGACAGGGTTAATGAAAAACTGTTTTTT; cdr3_aa: CASRGDRVNEKLFF
d_call: TRBD1; j_call: TRBJ2-1; v_call: TRBV7-2; clone_size: NA; cdr3_nt: TGTGCCAGCAGCTTACGACAGGGGCTGGAGAATGAGCAGTTCTTC; cdr3_aa: CASSLRQGLENEQFF
d_call: TRBD1; j_call: TRBJ2-4; v_call: TRBV5-4; clone_size: NA; cdr3_nt: TGTGCCAGCAGCTCCCGGGACAGTAAAAACATTCAGTACTTC; cdr3_aa: CASSSRDSKNIQYF
d_call: TRBD1; j_call: TRBJ1-4; v_call: TRBV5-1; clone_size: NA; cdr3_nt: TGCGCCAGCAGCCTTGGACAGGGACGCGGTGAAAAACTGTTTTTT; cdr3_aa: CASSLGQGRGEKLFF
d_call: NA; j_call: TRBJ2-7; v_call: TRBV5-4; clone_size: NA; cdr3_nt: TGTGCCAGCAGCTTCGGAGACAGCTCCTACGAGCAGTACTTC; cdr3_aa: CASSFGDSSYEQYF
d_call: NA; j_call: TRBJ1-2; v_call: TRBV7-2; clone_size: NA; cdr3_nt: TGTGCCAGCAGCCCCACAGGGAATGACTATGGCTACACCTTC; cdr3_aa: CASSPTGNDYGYTF
d_call: TRBD2; j_call: TRBJ2-3; v_call: TRBV5-1; clone_size: NA; cdr3_nt: TGCGCCAGCAGCTTTCGGGACTACCGCACAGATACGCAGTATTTT; cdr3_aa: CASSFRDYRTDTQYF
d_call: TRBD1; j_call: TRBJ1-2; v_call: TRBV28; clone_size: NA; cdr3_nt: TGTGCCAGCAGTTTATTACACCTCGGGACAGGGGTTGGCTACACCTTC; cdr3_aa: CASSLLHLGTGVGYTF
d_call: TRBD1; j_call: TRBJ1-1; v_call: TRBV19; clone_size: NA; cdr3_nt: TGTGCCAGTAGTACCTACCTACAGGGGGCTTGGGCTTTCTTT; cdr3_aa: CASSTYLQGAWAFF
d_call: NA; j_call: TRBJ2-7; v_call: TRBV29-1; clone_size: NA; cdr3_nt: TGCAGCGCGGCTAATAACGAGCAGTACTTC; cdr3_aa: CSAANNEQYF
d_call: TRBD2; j_call: TRBJ2-1; v_call: TRBV24-1; clone_size: NA; cdr3_nt: TGTGCCACCAGTGAGCCGACTTTAGCGGGGGGGCCCAATGAGCAGTTCTTC; cdr3_aa: CATSEPTLAGGPNEQFF
d_call: TRBD1; j_call: TRBJ1-2; v_call: TRBV28; clone_size: NA; cdr3_nt: TGTGCCAGCAGTAACAAATTTCTTCGGGACAGGGCCGACTATGGCTACACCTTC; cdr3_aa: CASSNKFLRDRADYGYTF
d_call: NA; j_call: TRBJ1-3; v_call: TRBV2; clone_size: NA; cdr3_nt: TGTGCCAGCAGTTACCGACAACACAGCTCTGGAAACACCATATATTTT; cdr3_aa: CASSYRQHSSGNTIYF
d_call: NA; j_call: TRBJ2-7; v_call: TRBV14; clone_size: NA; cdr3_nt: TGTGCCAGCAGGGAAACAGGGTCCCGCGAGCAGTACTTC; cdr3_aa: CASRETGSREQYF
d_call: NA; j_call: TRBJ1-2; v_call: TRBV28; clone_size: NA; cdr3_nt: TGTGCCAGCAGCCTCCAGGAGAGGACTCGGCATGGCTACACCTTC; cdr3_aa: CASSLQERTRHGYTF
d_call: NA; j_call: TRBJ1-5; v_call: TRBV30; clone_size: NA; cdr3_nt: TGTGCCTGGAAGGAGGACGGCAATCAGCCCCAGCATTTT; cdr3_aa: CAWKEDGNQPQHF
d_call: NA; j_call: TRBJ1-1; v_call: TRBV11-2; clone_size: NA; cdr3_nt: TGTGCCAGCAGCTTAGTAGAGGGCGGACGTGAAGCTTTCTTT; cdr3_aa: CASSLVEGGREAFF
d_call: TRBD1; j_call: TRBJ1-1; v_call: TRBV5-1; clone_size: NA; cdr3_nt: TGCGCCAGCAGCCCCGTTTTAGGGACAGGGGTAGTGAACACTGAAGCTTTCTTT; cdr3_aa: CASSPVLGTGVVNTEAFF
d_call: TRBD1; j_call: TRBJ1-1; v_call: TRBV6-5; clone_size: NA; cdr3_nt: TGTGCCAGCTTAACAGGGGAATCCACTGAAGCTTTCTTT; cdr3_aa: CASLTGESTEAFF
d_call: NA; j_call: TRBJ2-2; v_call: TRBV27; clone_size: NA; cdr3_nt: TGTGCCAGCAGCTCCGGACGCGGGGGCCCCACCGGGGAGCTGTTTTTT; cdr3_aa: CASSSGRGGPTGELFF
d_call: TRBD1; j_call: TRBJ1-1; v_call: TRBV6-5; clone_size: NA; cdr3_nt: TGTGCCAGCAGTTACCTTCTTGGACAGGGTGGTACTGAAGCTTTCTTT; cdr3_aa: CASSYLLGQGGTEAFF
d_call: NA; j_call: TRBJ1-5; v_call: TRBV29-1; clone_size: NA; cdr3_nt: TGCAGCGTTGCAGGGTCCGATAATCAGCCCCAGCATTTT; cdr3_aa: CSVAGSDNQPQHF
d_call: NA; j_call: TRBJ1-1; v_call: TRBV14; clone_size: NA; cdr3_nt: TGTGCCAGCAGCCAAGATTATAGAGGGATACCTAGAGAAGCTTTCTTT; cdr3_aa: CASSQDYRGIPREAFF
d_call: TRBD1; j_call: TRBJ1-1; v_call: TRBV7-9; clone_size: NA; cdr3_nt: TGTGCCAGCGCCGTGGCAGGGGGCTTCGTCACTGAAGCTTTCTTT; cdr3_aa: CASAVAGGFVTEAFF
d_call: TRBD1; j_call: TRBJ1-2; v_call: TRBV28; clone_size: NA; cdr3_nt: TGTGCCAGCAGCTACAGGGGGATTGATGGCTACACCTTC; cdr3_aa: CASSYRGIDGYTF
d_call: NA; j_call: TRBJ1-3; v_call: TRBV19; clone_size: NA; cdr3_nt: TGTGCCAGTAGTATCACCACAGGAAGGGTCTCTGGAAACACCATATATTTT; cdr3_aa: CASSITTGRVSGNTIYF
d_call: TRBD2; j_call: TRBJ2-1; v_call: TRBV7-2; clone_size: NA; cdr3_nt: TGTGCCAGCAGCGTGCGCACTAGCGGGGCCTTGGATGAGCAGTTCTTC; cdr3_aa: CASSVRTSGALDEQFF
d_call: TRBD1; j_call: TRBJ2-5; v_call: TRBV5-4; clone_size: once; cdr3_nt: TGTGCCAGCAGCTTGGGACAGGGTGGAGAGACCCAGTACTTC; cdr3_aa: CASSLGQGGETQYF
d_call: NA; j_call: TRBJ2-6; v_call: TRBV9; clone_size: NA; cdr3_nt: TGTGCCAGCAGCGTAGCTACTGGGGTACTGAGGGCGGCTGGGGCCAACGTCCTGACTTTC; cdr3_aa: CASSVATGVLRAAGANVLTF
d_call: TRBD1; j_call: TRBJ2-1; v_call: TRBV15; clone_size: few; cdr3_nt: TGTGCCACCAGCAGAGACGCAGGGACAGGGAATGAGCAGTTCTTC; cdr3_aa: CATSRDAGTGNEQFF
d_call: NA; j_call: TRBJ2-2; v_call: TRBV7-2; clone_size: NA; cdr3_nt: TGTGCCAGCAGCTTAAATTATAGGAGAGCGAACACCGGGGAGCTGTTTTTT; cdr3_aa: CASSLNYRRANTGELFF
d_call: NA; j_call: TRBJ1-6; v_call: TRBV18; clone_size: NA; cdr3_nt: TGTGCCAGCTCACCACCGAATTTAGCGCGGAAGAATTCACCCCTCCACTTT; cdr3_aa: CASSPPNLARKNSPLHF
d_call: NA; j_call: TRBJ2-5; v_call: TRBV2; clone_size: NA; cdr3_nt: TGTGCCAGCAGTGAAGCGCTTCTTCAGGAAGAGACCCAGTACTTC; cdr3_aa: CASSEALLQEETQYF
d_call: TRBD1; j_call: TRBJ1-4; v_call: TRBV29-1; clone_size: NA; cdr3_nt: TGCAGCGGACAGGGGGGTGGTGAAAAACTGTTTTTT; cdr3_aa: CSGQGGGEKLFF
d_call: NA; j_call: TRBJ1-6; v_call: TRBV19; clone_size: NA; cdr3_nt: TGTGCCAGTAGTAGGGCAGGGATAGATTCACCCCTCCACTTT; cdr3_aa: CASSRAGIDSPLHF
d_call: NA; j_call: TRBJ1-6; v_call: TRBV6-5; clone_size: NA; cdr3_nt: TGTGCCAGCAGTACCAGGGGACACTATAATTCACCCCTCCACTTT; cdr3_aa: CASSTRGHYNSPLHF
d_call: TRBD1; j_call: TRBJ2-7; v_call: TRBV19; clone_size: NA; cdr3_nt: TGTGCCAGTAGTATAGGCCGCGCGACAGGGCTTCCATACGAGCAGTACTTC; cdr3_aa: CASSIGRATGLPYEQYF
d_call: TRBD1; j_call: TRBJ2-4; v_call: TRBV5-8; clone_size: NA; cdr3_nt: TGTGCCAGCAGCCTACGGACAGGAGGAAGAAACATTCAGTACTTC; cdr3_aa: CASSLRTGGRNIQYF
d_call: TRBD1; j_call: TRBJ1-1; v_call: TRBV11-2; clone_size: NA; cdr3_nt: TGTGCCAGCAGCACCACAGACAGGGGACGGCTTGAAGCTTTCTTT; cdr3_aa: CASSTTDRGRLEAFF